The clone carrying this TCR beta chain has a handful of counts. Profiling relied on immunoSEQ multiplex PCR, and the TCRdb table lists in-frame clones only, not all of them. This table has about 86,000 clones, 70% to 90% appearing once. Germline V CDR1 and CDR2: MDHEN, SYDVKM. Trimming at V came to 6 bases and at J to 6 bases, leaving 5 bases not matched to a gene. This CDR3 region has 13 residues. The sampling schedule covered blood at baseline, cycle 4 day 1, and cycle 7 day 1. These data come from a study of OX40 agonist ivuxolimab in advanced cancers. The origin of this receptor is an adult with an advanced solid tumor such as melanoma, head and neck, liver or kidney cancer. The material sequenced was CD4+ or CD8+ T cells sorted from blood, taken in a trial of the OX40 agonist ivuxolimab. The chain employs TRBV28 and TRBJ1-2; 9 bases fit TRBD1. The CDR3 DNA follows: TGTGCCAGCAGGACTACAGGGGGCCATGGCTACACCTTC. As protein: CASRTTGGHGYTF.